The 7 T cell receptor beta chains below all came from one sample that was sequenced in a study of blood T cells in healthy people across ages (dated by TCRdb to between 2014 and 2016). Library construction relied on 5' RACE. These reads were obtained on an Illumina HiSeq 2500. A second PCR of about 7 to 12 cycles was run with a J-beta primer mix and a sample-barcoded 5' primer. TCRdb's own reprocessing of the public reads used fastp at Q25 and MiXCR and kept productive beta chains. Under each unique CDR3 protein, matching rows form one entry showing the most common genes and DNA. Recorded for this sample are about 1.8 million distinct CDR3 sequences; 49% of them occurred a single time. The biggest ten clones account for about 2.1% of the sample. Input material: blood. The receptor source for this set is a woman in her thirties or forties in good health.

This clonotype was seen many times. This chain connects TRBV7-3 to TRBJ2-3; D remains unclear. Trimming took 1 base from V and 2 from J, leaving 4 bases between them. Germline values: CDR1 SGHTA, CDR2 FQGTGA. The length of the CDR3 is 13 residues. The CDR3 spells CASSLIATDTQYF. CDR3 nucleotides: TGTGCCAGCAGCTTAATAGCCACAGATACGCAGTATTTT.

This chain connects TRBV10-2 to TRBJ2-5; D is unresolved. The CDR3 contains 12 residues. Per germline, CDR1 WSHSY and CDR2 SAAADI. Trimming removed 7 bases from V and 0 bases from J, with 6 bases in between. In DNA form, the CDR3 reads TGCGCCAGCACCCAGTACCAAGAGACCCAGTACTTC. This codes for CASTQYQETQYF.

On this clonotype itself: A junction end diverges from the germline sequence, so it may reflect a read error. The chain employs TRBV9 and TRBJ2-3; D call uncertain. Germline assignment: CDR1 SGDLS and CDR2 YYNGEE. CDR3 length equals 14 residues. CDR3 nucleotides: TGTGCCTGCAGCCCCCGTTCGATCACAGATACGCAGTATTTT. This codes for CACSPRSITDTQYF.

This clonotype occurred a few times. The chain couples TRBV7-2 to TRBJ1-1, with D possibly matching TRBD1 (5 bases). The germline V gene has CDR1 SGHTA and CDR2 FQGNSA. Trimming took off 1 base at V and 1 base at J, with 16 bases between the two ends. The CDR3 contains 17 residues. CDR3 residues: CASSLDFRGVRNTEAFF. The CDR3 bases are TGTGCCAGCAGCTTAGATTTTCGAGGGGTCAGGAACACTGAAGCTTTCTTT.

The rearrangement joins TRBV3-1 to TRBJ1-1, with no clear D. The CDR3 spans 13 residues. Germline V gene data show CDR1 as LGHDT and CDR2 as YNNKEL (reference sequence). V was trimmed by 3 bases and J by 6 bases, leaving 11 bases between them. CDR3 protein: CASSHATPAEAFF. The CDR3 bases are TGTGCCAGCAGCCATGCCACACCCGCTGAAGCTTTCTTT.

This clonotype was recorded a few times. V usage is TRBV20-1 and J usage is TRBJ1-2; D possibly corresponds to TRBD1 (6 bases). Germline V CDR1 and CDR2: DFQATT, SNEGSKA (reference sequence). This CDR3 is built from 12 residues. For the CDR3, the DNA is TGCAGCCCCCTAGGGGGAGGCTATGGCTACACCTTC. Amino acid sequence: CSPLGGGYGYTF.

The chain's CDR3 is CASSFLSPTYEQYF. CDR3 sequence (DNA): TGTGCCAGCAGTTTCCTAAGTCCCACCTACGAGCAGTACTTC. V and J are TRBV27 and TRBJ2-7; D is unclear. The CDR3 runs 14 residues. With 3 bases removed from V and 2 bases from J, the gap between germline ends came to 11 bases. The germline V gene encodes CDR1 MNHEY and CDR2 SMNVEV (reference sequence).